This T cell receptor beta chain was identified in a study of T cells in Graves' hyperthyroidism and ophthalmopathy. Stability of Graves' hyperthyroidism was defined as absent ophthalmopathy progression within 18 months. Hyperthyroidism, newly diagnosed and lasting under 2 months, affected patients aged 18 to 65. The diagnoses drew upon clinical symptoms, serum thyroxine and TRAb, thyroid ultrasound and orbital computed tomography. This clonotype was counted at least ten times. RNA transcripts served as the template for amplifying TCR beta CDR3 regions. HTBI primers were employed in a first-round RT-PCR of the TCR CDR3. TCRdb recomputed calls from the multiplex PCR reads with MiXCR, one row per CDR3 protein. Of about 300,000 distinct CDR3 sequences listed, roughly 13% are singletons. This sequence was found in a woman between 40 and 55 years old with Graves' hyperthyroidism. The material sequenced was blood.

CDR3: CASSEPLAGPGEQFF. CDR3 bases: TGTGCCAGCAGTGAACCCCTAGCGGGGCCAGGAGAGCAGTTCTTC. The V call is TRBV2, the J call TRBJ2-1; 9 nucleotides agree with TRBD2. Germline V gene lookup returns CDR1 SNHLY and CDR2 FYNNEI. V was clipped by 2 bases and J by 10 bases; unmatched bases: 9. The CDR3 runs to 15 residues.